This T cell receptor beta chain was obtained from a study of cytomegalovirus exposure and HLA in healthy donors. The CDR3 is 15 residues long. Germline values: CDR1 MDHEN, CDR2 SYDVKM. After removal of 5 bases from V and 6 bases from J, the junction contained 12 bases not matched to a gene. Researchers ran the PCR with 60 Vbeta and 13 Jbeta primers. Clones were read by immunoSEQ multiplex PCR, and TCRdb kept only the in-frame ones, dropping some. The sample has around 130,000 clones; 75% to 85% are singletons. The V gene is TRBV28, the J gene TRBJ1-2; 7 nucleotides align to TRBD1. This receptor was identified in a woman aged 40 to 49 in good health and CMV-seronegative. The sample was PBMCs. CDR3 sequence: CASSPHGQARNGYTF. The CDR3 coding sequence is TGTGCCAGCAGTCCCCATGGACAGGCGAGGAATGGCTACACCTTC.